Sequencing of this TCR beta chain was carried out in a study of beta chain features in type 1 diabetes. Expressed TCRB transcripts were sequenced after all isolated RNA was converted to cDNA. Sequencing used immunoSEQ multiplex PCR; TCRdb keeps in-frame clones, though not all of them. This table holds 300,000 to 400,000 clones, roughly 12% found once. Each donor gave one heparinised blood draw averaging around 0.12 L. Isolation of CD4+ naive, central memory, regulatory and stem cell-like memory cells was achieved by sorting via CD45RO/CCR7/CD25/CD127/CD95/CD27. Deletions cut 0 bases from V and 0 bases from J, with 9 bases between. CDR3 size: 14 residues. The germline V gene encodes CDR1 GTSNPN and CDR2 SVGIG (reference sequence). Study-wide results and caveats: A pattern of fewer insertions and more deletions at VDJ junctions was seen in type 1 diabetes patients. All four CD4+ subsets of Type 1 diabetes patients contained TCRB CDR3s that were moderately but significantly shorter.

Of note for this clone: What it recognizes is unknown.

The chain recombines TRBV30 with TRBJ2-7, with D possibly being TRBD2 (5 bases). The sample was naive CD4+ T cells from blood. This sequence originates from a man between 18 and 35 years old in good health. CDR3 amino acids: CAWSVRGYSYEQYF. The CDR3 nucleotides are TGTGCCTGGAGTGTACGCGGGTACTCCTACGAGCAGTACTTC.